Listed below are T cell receptor beta chains from one sample, sequenced in a study of blood T cell repertoires in COVID-19. Generated by immunoSEQ multiplex PCR, the TCRdb table keeps only in-frame clones and is missing some. The sample lists under 130,000 clones; over 75% were seen once. Sequenced input: peripheral blood. These TCRs come from a human donor in a cohort sampled during active or convalescent COVID-19. CDR3s include the opening cysteine and the closing phenylalanine or tryptophan. Each record gives: J gene, D gene, clone size, V gene, CDR3 protein, CDR3 DNA. A D gene is named only where the DNA matches it firmly. Size values are once, few and many counts, or a class for expanded clones, and some rows have none.

TRBJ1-1,.,.,TRBV6-5,CASTGGGYTEAFF,TGTGCCAGCACCGGGGGGGGCTACACTGAAGCTTTCTTT
TRBJ1-2,.,.,TRBV5-5,CASSSTDRQIYGYTF,TGTGCCAGCAGCTCAACCGACAGGCAGATCTATGGCTACACCTTC
TRBJ2-7,.,few,TRBV7-2,CASSRAGTTSYEQYF,TGTGCCAGCAGCCGGGCCGGGACAACCAGCTACGAGCAGTACTTC
TRBJ2-3,TRBD2,.,TRBV6-5,CASSRRDYTDTQYF,TGTGCCAGCAGTCGACGGGACTACACAGATACGCAGTATTTT
TRBJ1-5,.,.,TRBV6-5,CASSSSGFSNQPQHF,TGTGCCAGCAGTTCGTCAGGGTTCAGCAATCAGCCCCAGCATTTT
TRBJ2-5,TRBD2,.,TRBV5-5,CASSRTSEETQYF,TGTGCCAGCAGCCGGACTAGCGAAGAGACCCAGTACTTC
TRBJ1-2,.,.,TRBV7-2,CASSLMAGVTYGYTF,TGTGCCAGCAGCTTAATGGCAGGGGTGACCTATGGCTACACCTTC
TRBJ1-1,.,few,TRBV5-1,CASSLAQGNTEAFF,TGCGCCAGCAGCTTGGCCCAGGGGAACACTGAAGCTTTCTTT
TRBJ2-3,TRBD2,.,TRBV30,CAWSPGLAGGVDTQYF,TGTGCCTGGAGTCCAGGACTAGCGGGGGGGGTAGATACGCAGTATTTT
TRBJ2-5,.,.,TRBV5-1,CASSLFLEETQYF,TGCGCCAGCAGCTTGTTCCTCGAAGAGACCCAGTACTTC
TRBJ1-2,TRBD1,.,TRBV7-2,CASSLDPTGVGYTF,TGTGCCAGCAGCTTAGACCCCACAGGGGTCGGCTACACCTTC
TRBJ1-4,.,.,TRBV19,CASSSGSDNEKLFF,TGTGCCAGTAGTAGTGGCAGTGATAATGAAAAACTGTTTTTT
TRBJ1-1,.,.,TRBV5-1,CASSLSTGPDLGEAFF,TGCGCCAGCAGCTTGAGCACAGGCCCTGATCTCGGTGAAGCTTTCTTT
TRBJ1-2,.,.,TRBV7-2,CADSNLGGTIGYTF,TGTGCCGATTCAAACCTTGGGGGGACGATTGGCTACACCTTC
TRBJ1-5,TRBD1,.,TRBV9,CASSPGTGNSGNQPQHF,TGTGCCAGCAGCCCAGGGACAGGTAATTCGGGCAATCAGCCCCAGCATTTT
TRBJ2-7,.,.,TRBV11-3,CASSLYGFYEQYF,TGTGCCAGCAGCTTATATGGCTTCTACGAGCAGTACTTC
TRBJ1-2,.,.,TRBV24-1,CATSGGANYGYTF,TGTGCCACCAGTGGGGGAGCGAACTATGGCTACACCTTC
TRBJ1-5,TRBD1,.,TRBV6-2/TRBV6-3,CASSLRGVNQPQHF,TGTGCCAGCAGCCTCAGGGGGGTCAATCAGCCCCAGCATTTT
TRBJ1-2,.,.,TRBV28,CASSPPDGQANYGYTF,TGTGCCAGCAGTCCGCCAGATGGGCAAGCTAACTATGGCTACACCTTC
TRBJ2-5,.,.,TRBV11-2,CASSQTGPETQYF,TGTGCCAGCAGCCAAACAGGGCCAGAGACCCAGTACTTC
TRBJ2-1,TRBD2,.,TRBV5-1,CASSSGLAPSNEQFF,TGCGCCAGCAGCTCTGGACTAGCGCCCAGCAATGAGCAGTTCTTC
TRBJ2-5,TRBD2,.,TRBV7-7,CASSLAGGEETQYF,TGTGCCAGCAGCTTAGCGGGGGGGGAAGAGACCCAGTACTTC
TRBJ1-2,TRBD1,.,TRBV6-5,CASRRGQGARGYTF,TGTGCCAGCAGACGAGGACAGGGTGCTAGGGGCTACACCTTC
TRBJ2-5,.,.,TRBV9,CASSVAGTSQETQYF,TGTGCCAGCAGCGTAGCAGGGACTTCACAAGAGACCCAGTACTTC
TRBJ2-7,.,.,TRBV6-2/TRBV6-3,CASSRGGYEQYF,TGTGCCAGCAGCCGAGGGGGCTACGAGCAGTACTTC
TRBJ2-1,.,.,TRBV5-5,CASSLIGVEQFF,TGTGCCAGCAGTCTCATCGGGGTGGAGCAGTTCTTC
TRBJ2-7,.,.,TRBV6-5,CASSLLYEQYF,TGTGCCAGCAGCCTTTTGTACGAGCAGTACTTC
TRBJ1-3,.,once,TRBV7-9,CASSLDSYGNTIYF,TGTGCCAGCAGCTTGGACTCGTACGGAAACACCATATATTTT
TRBJ2-6,.,.,TRBV2,CARHRTGANVLTF,TGTGCCAGACACAGGACTGGGGCCAACGTCCTGACTTTC
TRBJ2-5,.,.,TRBV24-1,CATSDPNRLRETQYF,TGTGCCACCAGTGACCCCAACAGGTTAAGAGAGACCCAGTACTTC
TRBJ2-5,.,few,TRBV19,CASSDNKETQYF,TGTGCCAGTAGTGACAACAAAGAGACCCAGTACTTC
TRBJ2-7,.,.,TRBV5-4,CASSTWGAYEQYF,TGTGCCAGCAGCACTTGGGGGGCCTACGAGCAGTACTTC
TRBJ2-4,.,.,TRBV6-4,CASSVSQGDIQYF,TGTGCCAGCAGTGTTAGCCAAGGAGACATTCAGTACTTC
TRBJ1-6,TRBD1,.,TRBV5-1,CASSLFTGDNSPLHF,TGCGCCAGCAGCTTGTTTACAGGGGATAATTCACCCCTCCACTTT
TRBJ2-5,.,.,TRBV7-2,CASSPFGGAGETQYF,TGTGCCAGCAGCCCCTTTGGGGGGGCCGGGGAGACCCAGTACTTC
TRBJ2-3,TRBD2,.,TRBV7-3,CASSKSGGATDTQYF,TGTGCCAGCAGCAAAAGCGGGGGGGCTACAGATACGCAGTATTTT
TRBJ1-2,.,.,TRBV19,CAGPTGPYGYTF,TGTGCCGGCCCTACAGGGCCCTATGGCTACACCTTC
TRBJ1-1,TRBD1,.,TRBV5-8,CASTPPGDRGLNTEAFF,TGTGCCAGCACCCCGCCGGGGGACAGGGGTTTGAACACTGAAGCTTTCTTT
TRBJ1-4,TRBD1,.,TRBV4-1,CASSQAGTADEKLFF,TGCGCCAGCAGCCAAGCCGGGACAGCCGATGAAAAACTGTTTTTT
TRBJ2-3,.,.,TRBV11-2,CASSFLTDTQYF,TGTGCCAGCAGCTTTCTGACAGATACGCAGTATTTT
TRBJ1-4,TRBD1,few,TRBV2,CASIRGGQGASEKLFF,TGTGCCAGCATCCGAGGGGGACAGGGGGCCTCGGAAAAACTGTTTTTT
TRBJ1-6,TRBD1,.,TRBV11-2,CASSRQGYNSPLHF,TGTGCCAGCAGCCGACAGGGGTATAATTCACCCCTCCACTTT
TRBJ2-5,.,.,TRBV28,CASSLRLGGQYF,TGTGCCAGCAGTTTACGTCTAGGGGGCCAGTACTTC
TRBJ1-1,TRBD1,once,TRBV29-1,CSAGDRDTEAFF,TGCAGCGCTGGGGACAGGGACACTGAAGCTTTCTTT
TRBJ1-2,TRBD1,.,TRBV29-1,CSVSRDRSSGYTF,TGCAGCGTTTCTCGGGACAGGAGCTCTGGCTACACCTTC
TRBJ1-2,.,.,TRBV21-1,CASLRRDQGYTF,TGTGCCAGTTTGAGGAGGGATCAAGGCTACACCTTC
TRBJ2-1,TRBD2,.,TRBV20-1,CSASGAGGSYNEQFF,TGCAGTGCTAGTGGCGCGGGGGGTTCTTACAATGAGCAGTTCTTC
TRBJ2-5,TRBD2,.,TRBV11-3,CASSLWTSDAQYF,TGTGCCAGCAGCTTATGGACTAGCGACGCCCAGTACTTC
TRBJ2-5,.,.,TRBV4-2,CASSQGGGLKETQYF,TGTGCCAGCAGCCAGGGGGGAGGACTAAAAGAGACCCAGTACTTC
TRBJ2-1,.,once,TRBV9,CASSSGPINEQFF,TGTGCCAGCAGTAGCGGACCAATCAATGAGCAGTTCTTC
TRBJ1-2,TRBD1,.,TRBV6-6,CASRTGSVYGYTF,TGTGCCAGCAGGACAGGGTCCGTCTATGGCTACACCTTC
TRBJ1-4,.,.,TRBV5-1,CASSLSPGHPNEKLFF,TGCGCCAGCAGCTTGAGTCCGGGACACCCTAATGAAAAACTGTTTTTT
TRBJ2-1,TRBD1,.,TRBV7-9,CASSFGTGGLSYNEQFF,TGTGCCAGCAGCTTCGGGACAGGGGGCCTCTCCTACAATGAGCAGTTCTTC
TRBJ1-2,.,.,TRBV12-3/TRBV12-4,CASSNGVGYTF,TGTGCCAGCAGCAACGGGGTCGGCTACACCTTC
TRBJ1-1,.,.,TRBV3-1/TRBV3-2,CASSSPGHPVPNTEAFF,TGTGCCAGCAGCTCACCGGGACACCCAGTCCCGAACACTGAAGCTTTCTTT
TRBJ1-3,.,.,TRBV6-5,CASTEGGEWENTIYF,TGTGCCAGCACCGAAGGAGGGGAATGGGAAAACACCATATATTTT
TRBJ1-1,TRBD1,.,TRBV18,CASSLRDRGYTEAFF,TGTGCCAGCTCATTAAGGGACAGGGGATACACTGAAGCTTTCTTT